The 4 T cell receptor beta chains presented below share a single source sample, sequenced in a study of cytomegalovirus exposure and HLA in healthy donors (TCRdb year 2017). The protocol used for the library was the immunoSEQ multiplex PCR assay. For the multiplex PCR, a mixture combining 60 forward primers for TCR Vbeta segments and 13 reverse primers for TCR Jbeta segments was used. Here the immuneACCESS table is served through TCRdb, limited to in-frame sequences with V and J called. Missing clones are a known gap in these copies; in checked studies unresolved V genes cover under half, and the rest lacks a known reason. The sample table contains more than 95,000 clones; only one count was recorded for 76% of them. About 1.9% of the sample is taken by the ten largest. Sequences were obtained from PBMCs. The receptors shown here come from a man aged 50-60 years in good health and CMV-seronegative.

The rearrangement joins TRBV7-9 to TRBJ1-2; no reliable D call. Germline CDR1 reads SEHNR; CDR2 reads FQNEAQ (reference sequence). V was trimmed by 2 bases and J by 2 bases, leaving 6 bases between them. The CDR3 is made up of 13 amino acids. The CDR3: CASSLTENYGYTF. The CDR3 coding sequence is TGTGCCAGCAGCTTAACAGAGAACTATGGCTACACCTTC.

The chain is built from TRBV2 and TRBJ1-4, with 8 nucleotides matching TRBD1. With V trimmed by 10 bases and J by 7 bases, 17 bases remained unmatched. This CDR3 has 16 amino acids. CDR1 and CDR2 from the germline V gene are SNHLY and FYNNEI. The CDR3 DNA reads TGTGCCACCAAGACGGACAGGGCAATCCTGGGTGAAAAACTGTTTTTT. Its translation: CATKTDRAILGEKLFF. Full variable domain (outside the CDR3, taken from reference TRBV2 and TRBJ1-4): EPEVTQTPSHQVTQMGQEVILRCVPISNHLYFYWYRQILGQKVEFLVSFYNNEISEKSEIFDDQFSVERPDGSNFTLKIRSTKLEDSAMYFCATKTDRAILGEKLFFGSGTQLSVL.

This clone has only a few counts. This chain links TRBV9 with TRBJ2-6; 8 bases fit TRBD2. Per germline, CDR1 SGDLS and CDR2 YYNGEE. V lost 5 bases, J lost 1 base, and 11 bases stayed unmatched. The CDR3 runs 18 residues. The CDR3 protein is CASSAYKRGNSGANVLTF. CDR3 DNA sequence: TGTGCCAGCAGTGCTTATAAGCGGGGGAATTCTGGGGCCAACGTCCTGACTTTC.

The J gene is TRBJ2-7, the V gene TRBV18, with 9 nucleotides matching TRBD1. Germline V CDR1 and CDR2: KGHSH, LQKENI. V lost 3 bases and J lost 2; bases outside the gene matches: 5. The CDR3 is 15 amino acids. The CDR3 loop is CASSPGTGRTYEQYV. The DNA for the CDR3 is TGTGCCAGCTCACCCGGGACAGGGAGGACCTACGAGCAGTACGTC.